This T cell receptor beta chain derives from a study of blood T cells in healthy people across ages. Study conclusions and caveats: Unsorted PBMCs prevented conclusive naive versus antigen-experienced comparison. The unknown donor CMV status may have confounded expanded clonotype changes.

The CDR3 consists of 11 residues. Per germline, CDR1 SQVTM and CDR2 ANQGSEA. The second PCR ran about 6 to 12 cycles with a sample-barcoded 5' primer and J-beta primers. TCRdb called the 5' RACE reads again in MiXCR, with one record for every CDR3 protein. The profile shows 1,100,000 or so distinct CDR3 sequences, over 35% of them singletons. In the case of this clonotype: What it recognizes is unknown.

Sample: blood. The TCR sequence derives from a woman aged 55-70 years in good health. V and J are TRBV29-1 and TRBJ2-1; D is perhaps TRBD1 (5 bases). Matching the DNA end better, TRBJ2-7 makes the J call doubtful. CDR3 in amino acids: CSVELRGEQYF. As DNA, the CDR3 is TGCAGCGTTGAACTAAGGGGCGAGCAGTACTTC.